These T cell receptor beta chains were read from a single sample in a study of blood T cell repertoires in COVID-19. Repertoires were generated with immunoSEQ multiplex PCR, while TCRdb's copy carries only in-frame clones and drops some. The sample includes over 200,000 clones, about 90% of them seen just once. The sample taken for sequencing was peripheral blood. The receptors shown here come from a man aged 30-40 years with COVID-19, enrolled during active disease. CDR3s include the opening cysteine and the closing phenylalanine or tryptophan. D genes are given only for firm matches. Some rows have no size entry. The others give once, few or many, or a class for an expanded clone.

D,V,length,size,J,DNA,CDR3
NA,TRBV28,15,once,TRBJ1-6,TGTGCCAGCAGTTTTGGGACTCTCTATAATTCACCCCTCCACTTT,CASSFGTLYNSPLHF
TRBD1,TRBV7-6,15,NA,TRBJ1-2,TGTGCCAGCAGCTTAGGAACAGGGGATACCTATGGCTACACCTTC,CASSLGTGDTYGYTF
NA,TRBV9,14,once,TRBJ2-7,TGTGCCAGCAGCGTACAAAGCGGTCCCTACGAGCAGTACTTC,CASSVQSGPYEQYF
TRBD1,TRBV11-2,17,NA,TRBJ1-2,TGTGCCAGCAGCCTGGGGACAGGGGGCGAAATCGACTATGGCTACACCTTC,CASSLGTGGEIDYGYTF
NA,TRBV29-1,13,NA,TRBJ1-1,TGCAGCGTTGAAGGTCAGTCGAACACTGAAGCTTTCTTT,CSVEGQSNTEAFF
NA,TRBV10-3,15,NA,TRBJ1-4,TGTGCCATCAGTGAGAGGGCAGGGGCCTACGAAAAACTGTTTTTT,CAISERAGAYEKLFF
NA,TRBV19,12,NA,TRBJ1-1,TGTGCCAGTAGTGTAACGACAGCTGAAGCTTTCTTT,CASSVTTAEAFF
TRBD1,TRBV24-1,15,NA,TRBJ1-5,TGTGCCACCAGCCGGACAGGAACTAGCAATCAGCCCCAGCATTTT,CATSRTGTSNQPQHF
NA,TRBV5-1,15,few,TRBJ2-7,TGCGCCAGCAGCCCGTACAGGGGCGCGGGGAACGAGCAGTACTTC,CASSPYRGAGNEQYF
NA,TRBV10-3,11,once,TRBJ2-1,TGTGCCATCAGCCTATACAATGAGCAGTTCTTC,CAISLYNEQFF
NA,TRBV24-1,14,NA,TRBJ1-4,TGTGCCACCAGTGACCCCTCCAGGCCTGAAAAACTGTTTTTT,CATSDPSRPEKLFF
NA,TRBV12-3/TRBV12-4,11,NA,TRBJ1-1,TGTGCCAGCAGATCAGGTACTGAAGCTTTCTTT,CASRSGTEAFF
NA,TRBV21-1,16,NA,TRBJ1-1,TGTGCCAGTTCACTCGACAGGGGGCGCGGGTGCACTGAAGCTTTCTTT,CASSLDRGRGCTEAFF
TRBD1,TRBV4-1,16,NA,TRBJ1-3,TGCGCCAGCAGCCAAACGACAGGGCACGCTGGAAACACCATATATTTT,CASSQTTGHAGNTIYF
NA,TRBV6-5,13,NA,TRBJ1-4,TGTGCCAGCAGTTACTCGTGGGGGGTGAGACTGTTTTTT,CASSYSWGVRLFF
NA,TRBV15,14,NA,TRBJ1-5,TGTGCCACCAGCAGAGAGGGCAGGAATCAGCCCCAGCATTTT,CATSREGRNQPQHF
TRBD1,TRBV5-1,15,NA,TRBJ1-2,TGCGCCAGCAGCTTGCTAGCAGGGGGTGACTATGGCTACACCTTC,CASSLLAGGDYGYTF
NA,TRBV4-3,15,NA,TRBJ1-2,TGCGCCAGCAGCCACGAGGCCGGGACAATCTCTGGCTACACCTTC,CASSHEAGTISGYTF
NA,TRBV11-2,18,NA,TRBJ2-1,TGTGCCAGCACCTCCAGGGGGTCAAGGGGGGATTCCTACAATGAGCAGTTCTTC,CASTSRGSRGDSYNEQFF
NA,TRBV5-1,14,NA,TRBJ1-5,TGCGCCAGCAGCTTGGTAACAGGGAATCAGCCCCAGCATTTT,CASSLVTGNQPQHF
TRBD1,TRBV4-3,15,NA,TRBJ1-2,TGCGCCAGCAGCCAAGAAATCGACAGGGTGCGGGGCTACACCTTC,CASSQEIDRVRGYTF
NA,TRBV7-2,15,NA,TRBJ2-7,TGTGCCAGCAGCCAATCTCGGACAGTACCCTACGAGCAGTACTTC,CASSQSRTVPYEQYF
TRBD1,TRBV9,16,NA,TRBJ1-6,TGTGCCAGCAGCGTAACTGGGACAGCTCTTAATTCACCCCTCCACTTT,CASSVTGTALNSPLHF
NA,TRBV3-1/TRBV3-2,14,NA,TRBJ1-1,TGTGCCAGCAGCCAAGTTTCAGGGGACCCTGAAGCTTTCTTT,CASSQVSGDPEAFF
NA,TRBV18,17,NA,TRBJ1-5,TGTGCCAGCTCACCCCGGCAAGGGACAAACGAGAATCAGCCCCAGCATTTT,CASSPRQGTNENQPQHF
NA,TRBV30,14,NA,TRBJ2-1,TGTGCCTGGATGTGGTGGGGCAGGGGCAATGAGCAGTTCTTC,CAWMWWGRGNEQFF
NA,TRBV18,14,once,TRBJ1-1,TGTGCCAGCTCAGCTAACGAGGGGAACACTGAAGCTTTCTTT,CASSANEGNTEAFF
NA,TRBV30,14,NA,TRBJ2-1,TGTGCCTACTCAAGGGGCGACTTAATAACGGAGCAGTTCTTC,CAYSRGDLITEQFF
NA,TRBV4-2,14,NA,TRBJ2-7,TGTGCCAGCAGCCAAGATCAAGGCGGTTACGAGCAGTACTTC,CASSQDQGGYEQYF
NA,TRBV7-9,16,few,TRBJ2-3,TGTGCCAGCAGCTACCCCAACGGAGGGGGCACAGATACGCAGTATTTT,CASSYPNGGGTDTQYF
TRBD1,TRBV11-1,14,NA,TRBJ2-7,TGTGCCAGCAGCTCGGACAGGGGGCTGTACGAGCAGTACTTC,CASSSDRGLYEQYF
TRBD1,TRBV9,16,NA,TRBJ1-2,TGTGCCAGCAGCCCTTCTGCAGGACAGGGAAAATATGGCTACACCTTC,CASSPSAGQGKYGYTF
TRBD1,TRBV13,18,NA,TRBJ1-4,TGTGCCAGCAGCTTAGGCCCATACCCGGGACAGGGTAATGAAAAACTGTTTTTT,CASSLGPYPGQGNEKLFF
NA,TRBV7-9,14,NA,TRBJ2-2,TGTGCCAGCAGCGCACGGACTATCACCGGGGAGCTGTTTTTT,CASSARTITGELFF
TRBD1,TRBV18,18,NA,TRBJ1-4,TGTGCCAGCTCACAAATGACAGGGGGCGCATTATCGGGAGAAAAACTGTTTTTT,CASSQMTGGALSGEKLFF
NA,TRBV5-1,16,NA,TRBJ1-1,TGCGCCAGCAGCTTGGCCGCTGGCAGTCTGAACACTGAAGCTTTCTTT,CASSLAAGSLNTEAFF
TRBD1,TRBV4-2,16,NA,TRBJ2-5,TGTGCCAGCAGCCAAGATCCGAACAGGGGGCGAGAGACCCAGTACTTC,CASSQDPNRGRETQYF
TRBD1,TRBV7-9,15,NA,TRBJ1-5,TGTGCCAGCAGCATCGGAGGGGGCTACAATCAGCCCCAGCATTTT,CASSIGGGYNQPQHF
NA,TRBV5-5,15,NA,TRBJ1-2,TGTGCCAGCAGCTTGGTGGCAGGGGCCCAAGGTGGCTACACCTTC,CASSLVAGAQGGYTF
NA,TRBV6-2/TRBV6-3,15,NA,TRBJ1-1,TGTGCCAGCAGTTCCCCGGGGGGGGTCCACACTGAAGCTTTCTTT,CASSSPGGVHTEAFF